Detailed here is one TCR beta chain. Its specificity is unknown. Profiling relied on immunoSEQ multiplex PCR, and the TCRdb table lists in-frame clones only, not all of them. The profile shows roughly 70,000 clones, about 85% of them singletons. This sample is part of a study of OX40 agonist ivuxolimab in advanced cancers. Study results and caveats: In general, CD8+ T cells held more expanded clones than CD4+ did, on average.

The CDR3 has 15 residues. The starting material was CD4+ or CD8+ T cells sorted from blood, obtained in a trial of the OX40 agonist ivuxolimab. This sequence was found in an adult with an advanced solid tumor such as melanoma, head and neck, liver or kidney cancer. The genes are TRBV12-1 and TRBJ1-2. TRBV12-1 is recorded as a pseudogene. The CDR3 here is CASSDRVRPSGGYTF. In nucleotides, the CDR3 is TGTGCCAGCAGCGATAGGGTGCGGCCTTCGGGGGGCTACACCTTC.